This entry concerns a single T cell receptor beta chain. The source of the sample is a study of shared clonotypes between healthy human individuals. Splitting of CD4+ cells produced CD45RA+ naive and CD45RA-negative memory subsets. Germline V gene lookup returns CDR1 DFQATT and CDR2 SNEGSKA (reference sequence). Trimming cost V 1 base and J 6 bases, with 6 bases left between them. The CDR3 is 11 amino acids. Measured with immunoSEQ multiplex PCR; TCRdb has only the in-frame clones, and not every one. The sample consists of millions of clones, 85% to 95% of them appearing once. The sequencing input was naive CD4+ T cells sorted from blood. Subset described: CD45RA+ positively selected. The rearrangement joins TRBV20-1 to TRBJ1-2; D call uncertain. The sequence derives from a man between 18 and 29 years old in good health. CDR3 nucleotide sequence: TGCAGTGCTAGAGGCCAGGATGGCTACACCTTC. It is translated as CSARGQDGYTF.